The 2 T cell receptor beta chains listed next were all sequenced from one sample in a study of blood T cell repertoires in COVID-19. Data came from immunoSEQ multiplex PCR; TCRdb stores just in-frame clones and leaves some out. Counted here are over 250,000 clones, roughly 86% occurring once; the ten biggest clones make up about 2.7%. Sequencing was done on a sample of PBMCs or T cells enriched from blood (not recorded which). Source of these receptors: a woman aged 18-29 years who had recovered from COVID-19.

The CDR3 sequence: CSVAGGWVRVNTEAFF. The CDR3, as DNA: TGCAGCGTGGCAGGGGGCTGGGTACGGGTAAACACTGAAGCTTTCTTT. V and J are TRBV29-1 and TRBJ1-1, with 8 bases that match TRBD1. Trimming at V came to 6 bases and at J to 2 bases, leaving 14 bases not matched to a gene. The CDR3 extends over 16 amino acids. Germline CDR1 SQVTM, CDR2 ANQGSEA. The complete variable domain, with remaining parts taken from reference TRBV29-1 and TRBJ1-1, reads SAVISQKPSRDICQRGTSLTIQCQVDSQVTMMFWYRQQPGQSLTLIATANQGSEATYESGFVIDKFPISRPNLTFSTLTVSNMSPEDSSIYLCSVAGGWVRVNTEAFFGQGTRLTVV.

The chain joins TRBV7-9 to TRBJ2-3, with 10 bases that match TRBD1. CDR1 and CDR2 from the germline V gene are SEHNR and FQNEAQ (reference sequence). With 4 bases clipped from V and 5 bases from J, the junction kept 6 bases outside the gene matches. This CDR3 has 15 residues. The CDR3 DNA reads as TGTGCCAGCAGCTCCCCGGGACAGGGGCTAGATACGCAGTATTTT. It is translated as CASSSPGQGLDTQYF.